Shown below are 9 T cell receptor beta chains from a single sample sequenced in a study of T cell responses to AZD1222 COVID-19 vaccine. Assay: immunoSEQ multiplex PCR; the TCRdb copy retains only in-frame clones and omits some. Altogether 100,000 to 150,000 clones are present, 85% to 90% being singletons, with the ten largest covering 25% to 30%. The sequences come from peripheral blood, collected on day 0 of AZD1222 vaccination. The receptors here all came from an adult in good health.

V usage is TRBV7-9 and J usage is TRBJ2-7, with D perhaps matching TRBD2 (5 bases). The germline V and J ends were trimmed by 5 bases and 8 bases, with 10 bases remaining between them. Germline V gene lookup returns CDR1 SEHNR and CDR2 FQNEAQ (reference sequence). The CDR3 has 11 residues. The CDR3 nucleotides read TGTGCCAGCAGCGTCTGGACTCAGCAGTACTTC. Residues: CASSVWTQQYF.

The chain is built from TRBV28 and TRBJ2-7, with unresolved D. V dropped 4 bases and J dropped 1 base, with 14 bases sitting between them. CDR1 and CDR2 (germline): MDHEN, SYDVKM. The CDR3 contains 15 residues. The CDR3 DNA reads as TGTGCCAGCAGTTCCCCACCTATTCCATCCTACGAGCAGTACTTC. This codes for CASSSPPIPSYEQYF.

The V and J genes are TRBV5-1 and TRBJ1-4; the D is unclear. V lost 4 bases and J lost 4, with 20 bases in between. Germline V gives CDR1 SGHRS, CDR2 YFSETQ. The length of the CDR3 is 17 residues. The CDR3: CASSRGPGQTINEKLFF. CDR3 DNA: TGCGCCAGCAGCCGGGGTCCGGGCCAAACAATTAATGAAAAACTGTTTTTT.

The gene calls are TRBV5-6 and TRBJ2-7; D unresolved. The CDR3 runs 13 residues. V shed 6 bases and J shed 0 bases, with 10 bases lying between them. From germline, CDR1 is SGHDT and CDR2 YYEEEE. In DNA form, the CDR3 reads TGTGCCAGCACCCCCGGGCGCTCCTACGAGCAGTACTTC. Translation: CASTPGRSYEQYF.

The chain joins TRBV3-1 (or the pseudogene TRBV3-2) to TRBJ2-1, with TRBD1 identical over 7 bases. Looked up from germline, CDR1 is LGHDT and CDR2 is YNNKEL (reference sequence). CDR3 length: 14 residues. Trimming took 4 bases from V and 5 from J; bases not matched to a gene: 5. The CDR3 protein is CASSLSGQNNEQFF. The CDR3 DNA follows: TGTGCCAGCAGCCTTTCGGGACAGAACAATGAGCAGTTCTTC.

The CDR3 DNA sequence: TGTGCCAGCAGTTACAGGGTATTTGCTGAAGCTTTCTTT. Protein: CASSYRVFAEAFF. The chain links TRBV27 to TRBJ1-1; the D gene is possibly TRBD1 (6 bases). The CDR3 is 13 amino acids. Trimming took 4 bases from V and 6 from J, leaving 12 bases between them. Germline V gene data show CDR1 as MNHEY and CDR2 as SMNVEV (reference sequence).

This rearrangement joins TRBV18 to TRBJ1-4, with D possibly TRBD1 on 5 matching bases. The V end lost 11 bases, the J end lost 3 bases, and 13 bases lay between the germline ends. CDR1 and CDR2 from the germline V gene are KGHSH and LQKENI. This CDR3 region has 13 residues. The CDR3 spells CAGTVGANEKLFF. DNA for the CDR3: TGTGCCGGAACGGTGGGGGCTAATGAAAAACTGTTTTTT.

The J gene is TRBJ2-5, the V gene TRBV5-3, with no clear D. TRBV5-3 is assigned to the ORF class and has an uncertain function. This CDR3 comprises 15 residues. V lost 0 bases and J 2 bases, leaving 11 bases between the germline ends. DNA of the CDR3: TGTGCCAGAAGCTTGGAACAGCATTTACAAGAGACCCAGTACTTC. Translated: CARSLEQHLQETQYF.

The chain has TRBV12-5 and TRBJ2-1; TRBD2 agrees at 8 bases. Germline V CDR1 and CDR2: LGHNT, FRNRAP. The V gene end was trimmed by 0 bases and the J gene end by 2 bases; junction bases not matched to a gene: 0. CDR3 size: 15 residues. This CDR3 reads CASGLVLAAYNEQFF. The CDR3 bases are TGTGCTAGTGGTTTGGTACTAGCGGCCTACAATGAGCAGTTCTTC.